This passage covers 8 T cell receptor beta chains from one sample sequenced in a study of glioma-infiltrating T cells. The iRepertoire nested amplicon-rescue multiplex PCR amplified TCR alpha and beta CDR3s from RNA. MiXCR, run by TCRdb on the multiplex PCR reads, gives a single entry per CDR3 protein. The sample yields fewer than 500,000 distinct CDR3 sequences, roughly two fifths seen once. What was sequenced was glioma tissue, nonneoplastic brain tissue, or PBMCs (not recorded which). These receptor sequences come from a human donor with low-grade glioma or glioblastoma, undergoing nonglioma brain surgery, or in good health (not recorded which).

This clonotype was found once. Mismatch with germline at one junction end may stem from a read error. The chain is built from TRBV20-1 and TRBJ2-7; 9 bases agree with TRBD2. Germline V lookup: CDR1 DFQATT, CDR2 SNEGSKA (reference sequence). This CDR3 has 16 amino acids. CDR3 sequence: CSARDPGLAHIYGQYF. In nucleotides, the CDR3 is TGCAGTGCTAGAGATCCCGGACTAGCGCACATCTACGGGCAGTACTTC.

The chain is built from TRBV4-1 and TRBJ2-3; D uncertain. V lost 5 bases and J lost 4, with 22 bases in between. This CDR3 has 17 residues. CDR1 MGHRA and CDR2 YSYEKL come from the germline V gene. In DNA, the CDR3 is TGCGCCAGCAGCAAGAGGCGGTGGGTAGAGTCCTCAGATACGCAGTATTTT. As protein: CASSKRRWVESSDTQYF.

This clonotype was seen a handful of times. J is TRBJ1-2 and V is TRBV4-2, with D unclear. V was cut by 1 base and J by 0 bases, with 15 bases left in between. Germline V CDR1 and CDR2: LGHNA, YNFKEQ. The CDR3 contains 17 residues. CDR3 protein: CASSQGDGESPNYGYTF. The CDR3 DNA is TGTGCCAGCAGCCAAGGCGACGGGGAGTCCCCTAACTATGGCTACACCTTC.

This CDR3 is CASTPDYNQPQHF. The CDR3 bases are TGTGCCAGCACTCCCGATTACAATCAGCCCCAGCATTTT. The chain has TRBV2 and TRBJ1-5; D unclear. Germline loops: CDR1 SNHLY, CDR2 FYNNEI. The germline V and J ends were trimmed by 7 bases and 3 bases, with 10 bases remaining between them. This CDR3 is 13 amino acids long.

CDR3 protein: CASSAGVGEGQPQHF. The CDR3 DNA reads TGTGCCAGCAGCGCAGGGGTGGGAGAGGGTCAGCCCCAGCATTTT. V and J are TRBV7-9 and TRBJ1-5; weak D call: TRBD1 (6 bases). With 5 bases removed from V and 6 bases from J, the gap between germline ends came to 17 bases. Germline-derived CDR1 and CDR2 are SEHNR and FQNEAQ (reference sequence). CDR3 size: 15 residues.

In this sample, this clonotype turned up many times. The V gene is TRBV20-1, the J gene TRBJ1-4; 11 nucleotides line up with TRBD1. The germline V gene encodes CDR1 DFQATT and CDR2 SNEGSKA (reference sequence). V lost 4 bases to trimming and J lost 8 bases; unmatched junction nucleotides: 3. This CDR3 spans 13 amino acids. The CDR3 reads CSATDRGQEKLFF. The CDR3 DNA follows: TGCAGTGCTACGGACAGGGGGCAAGAAAAACTGTTTTTT.

CDR3 coding DNA: TGTGCCATCATCGGGACAGGGAGGACCTACGAGCAGTACTTC. As protein: CAIIGTGRTYEQYF. This rearrangement joins TRBV27 to TRBJ2-7; the match to TRBD1 covers 9 bases. In germline, CDR1 is MNHEY, CDR2 SMNVEV (reference sequence). The ends lost 10 bases at V and 2 bases at J; junction bases unmatched: 9. CDR3 length: 14 residues.

This chain connects TRBV29-1 to TRBJ1-1; 9 positions agree with TRBD1. V gave up 6 bases and J gave up 1 base; unmatched junction bases: 15. The CDR3 is 17 residues long. From germline, CDR1 is SQVTM and CDR2 ANQGSEA. CDR3 protein: CSVFRGQGQVPNTEAFF. CDR3 in DNA: TGCAGCGTCTTCCGCGGACAGGGGCAGGTACCGAACACTGAAGCTTTCTTT.